Many counts were recorded for the clone carrying this TCR beta chain. Its target is not known. This CDR3 is 18 amino acids long. Looked up from germline, CDR1 is SGHTA and CDR2 is FQGNSA. Trimming removed 0 bases from V and 7 bases from J, with 22 bases in between. MiXCR, applied by TCRdb to the reads, yields one record per CDR3 protein. This sample has hundreds of thousands of distinct CDR3 sequences, with almost 30% found just once. The data stem from a study of T cell repertoires in cytomegalovirus infection. The chain is built from TRBV7-2 and TRBJ2-1; D possibly corresponds to TRBD2 (6 bases). This receptor was identified in a human donor in good health (CMV status not recorded). Some clones in this sample may be carry-over from other donors' samples. Material: cultured PBMCs, obtained from culture after CMV antigen stimulation. CDR3 amino acids: CASSLALKLGRTWNEQFF. The CDR3 nucleotides are TGTGCCAGCAGCTTAGCCCTAAAACTAGGGAGGACTTGGAATGAGCAGTTCTTC.